The subject of this entry is one T cell receptor beta chain. This record belongs to a study of blood T cell repertoires in COVID-19. Whole-study context: Samples of COVID-19 (acute and convalescent) were obtained from the United States, Italy and Spain. The analysed material was cDNA or gDNA that came from T cells, B-cell-depleted T cells, or PBMCs.

Germline CDR1 and CDR2: SEHNR and FQNEAQ (reference sequence). V shed 2 bases and J shed 4 bases, with 6 bases lying between them. The CDR3 is made up of 12 amino acids. Method: immunoSEQ multiplex PCR; TCRdb's copy keeps in-frame clones and lacks some. The table shows 500,000 to 600,000 clones, with roughly 89% occurring only once. The Seattle site enrolled patients during active infection and followed them longitudinally. This chain joins TRBV7-9 and TRBJ2-7; D is unresolved. Sequenced: peripheral blood. This receptor was taken from a woman between 45 and 65 years old with COVID-19, enrolled during active disease. The CDR3 here is CASSLWSYEQYF. In DNA, the CDR3 is TGTGCCAGCAGCTTATGGAGTTACGAGCAGTACTTC.